This T cell receptor (beta chain) was identified in a study of monozygotic twins with inflammatory bowel disease. No DNA is given; TCRdb re-called the 5' RACE reads and lists each CDR3 protein once. This sample contains some 130,000 distinct CDR3 sequences. From germline, CDR1 is SQVTM and CDR2 ANQGSEA. This CDR3 has 14 residues. Sequencing used blood. The source of this sequence is a human donor with ulcerative colitis or Crohn's disease, or a healthy co-twin of an affected twin (not recorded which). The chain links TRBV29-1 to TRBJ2-7; the D call of TRBD1 rests on TCRdb alone, since no DNA is present to check it. CDR3 region: CSVESGQGAYEQYF.